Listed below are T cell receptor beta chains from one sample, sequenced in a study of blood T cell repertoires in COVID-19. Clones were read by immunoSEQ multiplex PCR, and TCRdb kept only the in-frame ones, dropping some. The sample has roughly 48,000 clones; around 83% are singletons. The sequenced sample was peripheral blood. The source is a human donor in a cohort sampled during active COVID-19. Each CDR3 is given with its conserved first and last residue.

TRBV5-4	CASSITPGSYNEQFF
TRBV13	CASSNPGQGGETQYF
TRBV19	CASRRDRSYEQYF
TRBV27	CASSFGDRYNEQFF
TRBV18	CASSPPGQGRSGNTIYF
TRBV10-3	CAAKQGGIGQETQYF
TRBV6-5	CASRESGLLGEQYF
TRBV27	CASSLGRTQYF
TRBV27	CASSLLGTGDEQYF
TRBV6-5	CASGQRNEQFF
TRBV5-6	CASSRTTTDTQYF
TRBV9	CASSARVGTEAFF
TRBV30	CAWTSFAGGRDTGELFF
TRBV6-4	CASSEFPRTGLTEAFF
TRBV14	CASSQYRYEQYF
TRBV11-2	CASSLPGGYGYTF
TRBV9	CASSVAGQNRDTQYF
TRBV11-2	CASSQIQGDQGTQYF
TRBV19	CASSRGQGETQYF
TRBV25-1	CASSEHPGRTGGREQFF
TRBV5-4	CASSFGGSGGAGELFF
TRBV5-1	CASTTPGVDYTF
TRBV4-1	CASSQGGQGARVGTNEKLFF
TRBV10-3	CATQDSGSYNSPLHF
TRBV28	CASSSSRIETQYF
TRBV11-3	CASSLEGRCYTPTFF
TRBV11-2	CASSSRLAKNIQYF